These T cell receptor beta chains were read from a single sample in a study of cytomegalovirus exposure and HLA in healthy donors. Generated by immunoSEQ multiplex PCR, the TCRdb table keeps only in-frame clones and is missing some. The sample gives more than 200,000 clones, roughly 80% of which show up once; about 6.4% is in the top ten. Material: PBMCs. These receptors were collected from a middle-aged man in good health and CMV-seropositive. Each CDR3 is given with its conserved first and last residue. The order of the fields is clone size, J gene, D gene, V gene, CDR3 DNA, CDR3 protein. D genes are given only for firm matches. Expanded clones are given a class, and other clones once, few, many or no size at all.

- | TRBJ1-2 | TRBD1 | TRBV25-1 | TGTGCCAGCAGGGGGTGGTGGGACAGCAACTATGGCTACACCTTC | CASRGWWDSNYGYTF
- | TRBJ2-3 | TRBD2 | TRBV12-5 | TGTGCTAGTGGTCCCGAGCTTAGCGGGAGGCCTCTCACAGATACGCAGTATTTT | CASGPELSGRPLTDTQYF
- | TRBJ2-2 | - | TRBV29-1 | TGCAGCGCCTCGCAGGGTAGTTGGAACACCGGGGAGCTGTTTTTT | CSASQGSWNTGELFF
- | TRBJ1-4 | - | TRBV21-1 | TGTGCCAGCAAACCGGGACAGGGGGCGCGGGCTAATGAAAAACTGTTTTTT | CASKPGQGARANEKLFF
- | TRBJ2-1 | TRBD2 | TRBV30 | TGTGCCTGGACAAGAAGTAGCGGGAGGAACAATGAGCAGTTCTTC | CAWTRSSGRNNEQFF
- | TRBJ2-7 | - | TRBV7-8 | TGTGCCAGCAGACAGAGCTCCTACGAGCAGTACTTC | CASRQSSYEQYF
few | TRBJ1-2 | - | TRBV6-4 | TGTGCCAGCAGCCAAGACAGATCGGCGTTCTATGGCTACACCTTC | CASSQDRSAFYGYTF
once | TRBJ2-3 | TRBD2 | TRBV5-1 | TGCGCCAGCAGCTTGCAGTTTAGCGGGAGGGCCACAGATACGCAGTATTTT | CASSLQFSGRATDTQYF
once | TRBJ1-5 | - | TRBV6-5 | TGTGCCAGCAGTCCAACAGGGATCTCCAATCAGCCCCAGCATTTT | CASSPTGISNQPQHF
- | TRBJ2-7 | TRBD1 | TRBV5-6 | TGTGCCAGCAGCTTGGCCAGGGGGCCTGCCTACGAGCAGTACTTC | CASSLARGPAYEQYF
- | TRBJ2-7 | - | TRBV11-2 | TGTGCCAGCAGCTTTGGCAGAACCTACGAGCAGTACTTC | CASSFGRTYEQYF
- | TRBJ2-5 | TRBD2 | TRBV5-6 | TGTGCCAGCAGCTCCGGACTAGCTCAAGAGACCCAGTACTTC | CASSSGLAQETQYF
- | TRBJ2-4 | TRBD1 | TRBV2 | TGTGCCAGCACCGGCTTGACAGGGACGGACATTCAGTACTTC | CASTGLTGTDIQYF
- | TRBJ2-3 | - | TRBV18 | TGTGCCAGCTCGTCTACTGCAATGTCTGGCACAGATACGCAGTATTTT | CASSSTAMSGTDTQYF
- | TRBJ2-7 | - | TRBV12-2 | TGTGCAAGTCGCTTACCCCCATGGGGGCTCAGCTACGAGCAGTACTTC | CASRLPPWGLSYEQYF
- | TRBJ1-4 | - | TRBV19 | TGTGCCAGTAGTATTCAGAGGGCTGCCAATGAAAAACTGTTTTTT | CASSIQRAANEKLFF
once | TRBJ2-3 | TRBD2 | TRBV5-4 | TGTGCCAGCAGCTTTGGCTTTACCCGCGGGAGACTCACAGATACGCAGTATTTT | CASSFGFTRGRLTDTQYF
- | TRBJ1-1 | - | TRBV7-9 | TGTGCCAGCAGCTTTAGCGGTGAAGCTTTCTTT | CASSFSGEAFF
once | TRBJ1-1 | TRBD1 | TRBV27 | TGTGCCAGCAGTTTCCCGGGACAGGGGGCGCCGGGAACTGAAGCTTTCTTT | CASSFPGQGAPGTEAFF
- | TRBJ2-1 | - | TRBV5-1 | TGCGCCAGCAGCTTGTCGGGGGGCGCGAATCGGGATGAGCAGTTCTTC | CASSLSGGANRDEQFF
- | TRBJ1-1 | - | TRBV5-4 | TGTGCCAGCAGCTGGGGATCTGGGGGGAAGAACACTGAAGCTTTCTTT | CASSWGSGGKNTEAFF
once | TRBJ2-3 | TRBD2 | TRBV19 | TGTGCCAGTACCTCCCGAGGCACTAGCGGGAGTACAGATACGCAGTATTTT | CASTSRGTSGSTDTQYF
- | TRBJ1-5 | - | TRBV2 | TGTGCCAGCATCGCTGGGGTCGGGATAGGTCAGCCCCAGCATTTT | CASIAGVGIGQPQHF
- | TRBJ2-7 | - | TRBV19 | TGTGCCAGTAGTATAAGTTGGACTGCACCCTACGAGCAGTACTTC | CASSISWTAPYEQYF
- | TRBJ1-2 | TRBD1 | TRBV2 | TGTGCCAGCAGTCCTAGGACAGGGGAGGGATATGGCTACACCTTC | CASSPRTGEGYGYTF
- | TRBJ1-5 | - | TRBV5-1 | TGCGCCAGCAGCCCCCGGGGAAATCAGCCCCAGCATTTT | CASSPRGNQPQHF
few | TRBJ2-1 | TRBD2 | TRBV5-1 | TGCGCCAGCAGCTTCCCCGGGACTAGCGGGAGTAGGAATGAGCAGTTCTTC | CASSFPGTSGSRNEQFF
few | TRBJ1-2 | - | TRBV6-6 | TGTGCCAGCAGGACACAGGGATTCTATGGCTACACCTTC | CASRTQGFYGYTF
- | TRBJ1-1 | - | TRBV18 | TGTGCCAGCTCACCATGGGCAGTAAACACTGAAGCTTTCTTT | CASSPWAVNTEAFF
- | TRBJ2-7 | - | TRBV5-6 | TGTGCCAGCAGCAGTCCCAGGACTACTTACTACGAGCAGTACTTC | CASSSPRTTYYEQYF
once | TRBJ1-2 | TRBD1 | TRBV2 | TGTGCCAGCAGGATGGGACAGGGAATTACCTATGGCTACCCCTTC | CASRMGQGITYGYPF
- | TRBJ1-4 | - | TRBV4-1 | TGCGCCAGCAGCCAAGATATCAGGGGTGAAAAACTGTTTTTT | CASSQDIRGEKLFF
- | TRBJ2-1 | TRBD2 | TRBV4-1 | TGCGCCAGCAGCCAAGCGGGGAGGACTAGCGCCCTAAGCTCCTACAATGAGCAGTTCTTC | CASSQAGRTSALSSYNEQFF
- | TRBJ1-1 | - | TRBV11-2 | TGTGCCAGCAGCCTTCGATGGGGGCGGGACACTGAAGCTTTCTTT | CASSLRWGRDTEAFF
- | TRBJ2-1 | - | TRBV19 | TGTGCCAGTAGTATAGATCGAGGAAATGAGCAGTTCTTC | CASSIDRGNEQFF
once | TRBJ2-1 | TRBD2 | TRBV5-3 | TGTGCCAGAAGCTTCCTTCTAGCGGGAAGCTACAATGAGCAGTTCTTC | CARSFLLAGSYNEQFF
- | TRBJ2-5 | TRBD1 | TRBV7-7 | TGTGCTAGCAGCTTTGGCAGGGGGGAGACCCAGTACTTC | CASSFGRGETQYF
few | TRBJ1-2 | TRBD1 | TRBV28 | TGTGCCAGCAGTCGGGTGGGGACAGGGGGCGGCTACACCTTC | CASSRVGTGGGYTF
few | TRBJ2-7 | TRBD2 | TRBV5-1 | TGCGCCAGCAGCTCCGGGACTAGCGGGTCCTACGAGCAGTACTTC | CASSSGTSGSYEQYF
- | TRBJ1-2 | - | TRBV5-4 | TGTGCCAGCAGCTTGGAGGGGGTCCGGGGCTACACCTTC | CASSLEGVRGYTF
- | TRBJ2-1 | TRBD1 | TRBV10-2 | TGCGCCAGCTTACCCCGGACAGGGGGCTCGAATGAGCAGTTCTTC | CASLPRTGGSNEQFF
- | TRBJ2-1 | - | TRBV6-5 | TGTGCCAGCAGACCGAGGATTTCCTACAATGAGCAGTTCTTC | CASRPRISYNEQFF